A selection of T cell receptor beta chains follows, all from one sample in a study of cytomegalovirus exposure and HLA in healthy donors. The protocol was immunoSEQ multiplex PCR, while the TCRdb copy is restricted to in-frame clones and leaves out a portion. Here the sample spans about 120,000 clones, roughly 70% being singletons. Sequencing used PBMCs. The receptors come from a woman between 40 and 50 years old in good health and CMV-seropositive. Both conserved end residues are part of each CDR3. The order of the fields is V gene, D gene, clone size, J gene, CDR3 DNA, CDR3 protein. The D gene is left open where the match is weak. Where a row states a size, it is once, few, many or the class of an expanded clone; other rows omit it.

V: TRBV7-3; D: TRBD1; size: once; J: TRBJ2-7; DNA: TGTGCCAGCAGCCCAGCAGGGACAGGGGCCCCCTACGAGCAGTACTTC; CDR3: CASSPAGTGAPYEQYF
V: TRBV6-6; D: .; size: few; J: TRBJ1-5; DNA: TGTGCCAGCGAGGGTGCGGCCCAGCATTTT; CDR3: CASEGAAQHF
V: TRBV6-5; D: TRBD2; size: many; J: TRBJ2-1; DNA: TGTGCCAGCAGTTACGAGACTAGCGGTTACAATGAGCAGTTCTTC; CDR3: CASSYETSGYNEQFF
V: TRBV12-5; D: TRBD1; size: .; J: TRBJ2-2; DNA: TGTGCTAGTGGTGTGACAGGGTACACCGGGGAGCTGTTTTTT; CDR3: CASGVTGYTGELFF
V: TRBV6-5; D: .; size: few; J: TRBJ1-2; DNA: TGTGCCAGCAGTGACGATTACAGGGCCTATGGCTACACCTTC; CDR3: CASSDDYRAYGYTF
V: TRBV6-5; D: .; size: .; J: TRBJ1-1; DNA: TGTGCCAGCAGTCCAGGGGTCAACACTGAAGCTTTCTTT; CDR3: CASSPGVNTEAFF
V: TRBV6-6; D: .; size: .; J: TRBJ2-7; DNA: TGTGCCAGCACGCCCGGGTTTGACTACGAGCAGTACTTC; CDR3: CASTPGFDYEQYF
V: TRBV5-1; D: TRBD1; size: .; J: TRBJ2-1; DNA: TGCGCCAGCAGCTCACCGGGACAGGGCTACAATGAGCAGTTCTTC; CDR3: CASSSPGQGYNEQFF
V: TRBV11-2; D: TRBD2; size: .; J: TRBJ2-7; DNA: TGTGCCAGCAGCCGGACCCTAGCGGGGGCTTCCTACGAGCAGTACTTC; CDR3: CASSRTLAGASYEQYF
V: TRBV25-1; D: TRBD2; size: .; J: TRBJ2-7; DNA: TGTGCCAGCAGCGCTGGGGGAGCGGGGGGCTACGAGCAGTACTTC; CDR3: CASSAGGAGGYEQYF
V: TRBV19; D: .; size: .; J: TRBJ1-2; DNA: TGTGCCAGTAGTATCACAGGGAGAAGCTATGGCTACACCTTC; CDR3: CASSITGRSYGYTF
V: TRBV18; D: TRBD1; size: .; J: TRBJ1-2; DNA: TGTGCCAGCTCACCACCGCAGGGGGCCGGTTATGGCTACACCTTC; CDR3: CASSPPQGAGYGYTF
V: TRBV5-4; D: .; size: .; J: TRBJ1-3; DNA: TGTGCCAGCAAACCCCTAGGTCTCGGAAACACCATATATTTT; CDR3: CASKPLGLGNTIYF
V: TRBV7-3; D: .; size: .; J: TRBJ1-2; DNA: TGTGCCAGCAGCTTAACGGGGGGGGCCAACTATGGCTACACCTTC; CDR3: CASSLTGGANYGYTF
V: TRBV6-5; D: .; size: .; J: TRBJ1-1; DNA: TGTGCCAGCAGGCCCAGCGACGGGAACACTGAAGCTTTCTTT; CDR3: CASRPSDGNTEAFF
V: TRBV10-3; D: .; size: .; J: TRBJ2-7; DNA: TGTGCCATCAGTGGATTGGGGCGTACCTCCTACGAGCAGTACTTC; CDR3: CAISGLGRTSYEQYF
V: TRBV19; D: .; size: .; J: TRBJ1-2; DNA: TGTGCCAGTAGTATGATAGCGGGGGCCTATGGCTACACCTTC; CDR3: CASSMIAGAYGYTF
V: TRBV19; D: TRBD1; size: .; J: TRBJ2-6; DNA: TGTGCCAGTAGTCGACAGACAGGGGGCTCTGGGGCCAACGTCCTGACTTTC; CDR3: CASSRQTGGSGANVLTF
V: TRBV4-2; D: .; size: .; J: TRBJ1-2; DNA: TGTGCCAGCAGCTTAGATAAGGCGGAGAACTATGGCTACACCTTC; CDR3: CASSLDKAENYGYTF
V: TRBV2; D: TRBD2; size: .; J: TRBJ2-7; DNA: TGTGCCAGCAGACCCAGGACTAGCGGGAGAGGCGAGCAGTACTTC; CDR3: CASRPRTSGRGEQYF
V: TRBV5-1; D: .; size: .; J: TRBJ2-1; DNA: TGCGCCAGCAGCTTGGATGTCAGGGGGGTCAATGAGCAGTTCTTC; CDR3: CASSLDVRGVNEQFF
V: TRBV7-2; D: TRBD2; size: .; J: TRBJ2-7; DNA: TGTGCCAGCAGCCCCCACGGACTAGCGGCCAGCTCCTACGAGCAGTACTTC; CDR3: CASSPHGLAASSYEQYF
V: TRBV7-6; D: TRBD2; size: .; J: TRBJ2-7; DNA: TGTGCCAGCAGCCCCCTCGGTGCGGGAGTGAACTACGAGCAGTACTTC; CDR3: CASSPLGAGVNYEQYF
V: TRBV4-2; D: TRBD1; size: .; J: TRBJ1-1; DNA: TGTGCCAGCAGCCAAGAGGGAGGACAGGTGAACACTGAAGCTTTCTTT; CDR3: CASSQEGGQVNTEAFF
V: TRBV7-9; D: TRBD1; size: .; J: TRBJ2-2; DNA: TGTGCCAGCAGCTTACCCGACAGGGCTACGACCGGGGAGCTGTTTTTT; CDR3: CASSLPDRATTGELFF
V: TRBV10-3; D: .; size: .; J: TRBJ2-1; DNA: TGTGCCATCAGTGAGTTCCCAGGTTCCCAGTTCTTC; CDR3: CAISEFPGSQFF
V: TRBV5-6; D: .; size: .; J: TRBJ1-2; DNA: TGTGCCAGCAGCTTGGACACCTATGGCTACACCTTC; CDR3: CASSLDTYGYTF
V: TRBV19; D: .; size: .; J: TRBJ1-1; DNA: TGTGCCAGTAGATCCGGACCTTGGGAGGGTGAAGCTTTCTTT; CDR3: CASRSGPWEGEAFF
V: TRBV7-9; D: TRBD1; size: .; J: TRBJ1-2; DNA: TGTGCCAGCAGCTTAGCGGCCAGGGAGACAGGGGCTTCTAACTATGGCTACACCTTC; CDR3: CASSLAARETGASNYGYTF
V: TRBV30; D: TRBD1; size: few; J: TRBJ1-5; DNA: TGTGCCTGGAGTAATCCTAGGGGGACAGGGGAAAATCAGCCCCAGCATTTT; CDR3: CAWSNPRGTGENQPQHF
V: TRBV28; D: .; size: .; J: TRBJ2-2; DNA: TGTGCCAGCAGTTTAATCAGGGTGACGGTCGGGGAGCTGTTTTTT; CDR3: CASSLIRVTVGELFF
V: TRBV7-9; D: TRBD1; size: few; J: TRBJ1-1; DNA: TGTGCCAGCAGACCGGGACAGTCGAACACTGAAGCTTTCTTT; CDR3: CASRPGQSNTEAFF
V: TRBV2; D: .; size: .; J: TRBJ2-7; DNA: TGTGCCAGCACCGTTCGGGGCGAGCAGTACTTC; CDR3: CASTVRGEQYF
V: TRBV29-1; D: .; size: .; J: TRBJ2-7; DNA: TGCAGCGTTGAGAGAGGGCCCTACGAGCAGTACTTC; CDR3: CSVERGPYEQYF
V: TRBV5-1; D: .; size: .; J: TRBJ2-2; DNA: TGCGCCAGCAGCCTGCAGGCGAACACCGGGGAGCTGTTTTTT; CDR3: CASSLQANTGELFF
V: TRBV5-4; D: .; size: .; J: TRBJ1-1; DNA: TGTGCCAGCAGCTTGAACGCACACACGAACACTGAAGCTTTCTTT; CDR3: CASSLNAHTNTEAFF
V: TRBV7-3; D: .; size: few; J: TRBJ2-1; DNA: TGTGCCAGCAGCTTATTACGGCGGATCTCCTACAATGAGCAGTTCTTC; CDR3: CASSLLRRISYNEQFF
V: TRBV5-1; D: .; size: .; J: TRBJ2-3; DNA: TGCGCCAGCAGCAAGGGGGGGGGCACAGATACGCAGTATTTT; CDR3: CASSKGGGTDTQYF
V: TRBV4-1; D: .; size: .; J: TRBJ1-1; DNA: TGCGCCAGCAGCCAAGGAGGAGTCACTGAAGCTTTCTTT; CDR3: CASSQGGVTEAFF
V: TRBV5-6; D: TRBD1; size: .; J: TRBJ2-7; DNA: TGTGCCAGCAGCCCGGGACAGGGGTCCTACGAGCAGTACTTC; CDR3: CASSPGQGSYEQYF
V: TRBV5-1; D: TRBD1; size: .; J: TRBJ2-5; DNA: TGCGCCAGCAGCTTGGGACAGGGTATAGAGACCCAGTACTTC; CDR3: CASSLGQGIETQYF
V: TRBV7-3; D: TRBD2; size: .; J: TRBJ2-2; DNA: TGTGCCAGCAGCTCCAAAGGGAGGGAGGAAGGCGGGGAGCTGTTTTTT; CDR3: CASSSKGREEGGELFF
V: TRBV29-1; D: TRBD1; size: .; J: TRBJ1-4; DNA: TGCAGCGTTTCCGGACAGGGGAGGGCAACTAATGAAAAACTGTTTTTT; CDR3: CSVSGQGRATNEKLFF
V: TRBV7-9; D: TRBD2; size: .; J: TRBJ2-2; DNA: TGTGCCAGCAGCTTACTAGCGGGGGCTGGCGGGGAGCTGTTTTTT; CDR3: CASSLLAGAGGELFF
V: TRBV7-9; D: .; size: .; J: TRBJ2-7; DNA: TGTGCCAGCAGCTTAGCGGGGGCAGGGGGGAACGAGCAGTACTTC; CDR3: CASSLAGAGGNEQYF
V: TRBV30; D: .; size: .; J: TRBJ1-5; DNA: TGTGCCTGGAGTGGGCAGTTGGATCAGCCCCAGCATTTT; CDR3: CAWSGQLDQPQHF